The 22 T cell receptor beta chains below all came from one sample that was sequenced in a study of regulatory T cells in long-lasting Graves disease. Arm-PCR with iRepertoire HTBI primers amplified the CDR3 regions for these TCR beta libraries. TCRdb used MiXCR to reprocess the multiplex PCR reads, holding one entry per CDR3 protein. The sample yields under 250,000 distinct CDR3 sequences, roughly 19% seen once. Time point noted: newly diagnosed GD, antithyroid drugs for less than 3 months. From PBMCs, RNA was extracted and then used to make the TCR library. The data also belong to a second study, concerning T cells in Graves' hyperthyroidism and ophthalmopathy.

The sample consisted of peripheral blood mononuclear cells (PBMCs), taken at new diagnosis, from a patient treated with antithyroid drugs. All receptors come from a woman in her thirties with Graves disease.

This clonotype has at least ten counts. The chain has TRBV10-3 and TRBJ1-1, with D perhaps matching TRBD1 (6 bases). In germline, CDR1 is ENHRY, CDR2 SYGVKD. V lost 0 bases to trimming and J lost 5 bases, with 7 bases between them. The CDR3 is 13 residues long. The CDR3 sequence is CAISESRGTEAFF. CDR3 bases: TGTGCCATCAGTGAGTCGAGGGGGACTGAAGCTTTCTTT.

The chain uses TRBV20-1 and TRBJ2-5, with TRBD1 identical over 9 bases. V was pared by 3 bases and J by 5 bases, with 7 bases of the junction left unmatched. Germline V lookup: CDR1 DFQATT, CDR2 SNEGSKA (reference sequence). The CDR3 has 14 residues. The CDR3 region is CSASNRGRGETQYF. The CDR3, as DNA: TGCAGTGCTAGTAACAGGGGGCGAGGGGAGACCCAGTACTTC.

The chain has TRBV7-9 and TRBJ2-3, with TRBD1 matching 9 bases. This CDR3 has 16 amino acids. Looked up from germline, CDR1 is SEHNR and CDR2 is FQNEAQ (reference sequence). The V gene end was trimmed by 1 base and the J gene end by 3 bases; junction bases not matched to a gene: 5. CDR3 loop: CASSLVTGQGTDTQYF. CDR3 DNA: TGTGCCAGCAGCTTAGTAACGGGACAGGGTACAGATACGCAGTATTTT.

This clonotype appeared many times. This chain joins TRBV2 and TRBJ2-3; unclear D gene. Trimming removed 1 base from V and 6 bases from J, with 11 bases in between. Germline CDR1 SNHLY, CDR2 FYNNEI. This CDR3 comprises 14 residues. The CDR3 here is CASSEGGKPDTQYF. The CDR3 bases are TGTGCCAGCAGTGAAGGAGGCAAACCCGATACGCAGTATTTT.

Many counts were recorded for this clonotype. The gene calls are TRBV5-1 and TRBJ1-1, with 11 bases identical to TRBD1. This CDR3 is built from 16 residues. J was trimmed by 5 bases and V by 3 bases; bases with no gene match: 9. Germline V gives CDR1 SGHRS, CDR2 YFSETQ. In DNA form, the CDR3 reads TGCGCCAGCAGCTCCGGACAGGGGGCGAGGGGAACTGAAGCTTTCTTT. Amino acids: CASSSGQGARGTEAFF.

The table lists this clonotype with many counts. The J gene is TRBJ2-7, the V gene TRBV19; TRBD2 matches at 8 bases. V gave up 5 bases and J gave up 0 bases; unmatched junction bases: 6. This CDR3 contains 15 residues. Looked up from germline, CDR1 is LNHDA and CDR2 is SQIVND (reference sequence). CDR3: CASSATGTSSYEQYF. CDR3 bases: TGTGCCAGTAGTGCTACCGGGACTAGCTCCTACGAGCAGTACTTC.

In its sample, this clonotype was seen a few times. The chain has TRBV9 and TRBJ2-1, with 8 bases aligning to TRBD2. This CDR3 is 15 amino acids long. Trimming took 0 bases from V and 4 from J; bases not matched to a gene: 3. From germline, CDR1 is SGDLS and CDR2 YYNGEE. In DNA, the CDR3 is TGTGCCAGCAGCGTAGATAGCGGGATATACAATGAGCAGTTCTTC. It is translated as CASSVDSGIYNEQFF.

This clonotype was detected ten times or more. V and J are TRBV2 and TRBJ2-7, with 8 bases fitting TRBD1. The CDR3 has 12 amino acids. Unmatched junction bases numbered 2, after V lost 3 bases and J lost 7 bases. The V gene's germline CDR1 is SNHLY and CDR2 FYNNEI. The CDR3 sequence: CASSETGVEQYF. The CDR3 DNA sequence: TGTGCCAGCAGTGAGACAGGGGTGGAGCAGTACTTC.

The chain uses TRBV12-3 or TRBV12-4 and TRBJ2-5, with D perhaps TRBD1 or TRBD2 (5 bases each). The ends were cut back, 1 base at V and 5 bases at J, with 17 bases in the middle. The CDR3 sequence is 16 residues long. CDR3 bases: TGTGCCAGCAGTTTAGGGGGACCCCCGCGGGCGGAGACCCAGTACTTC. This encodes CASSLGGPPRAETQYF.

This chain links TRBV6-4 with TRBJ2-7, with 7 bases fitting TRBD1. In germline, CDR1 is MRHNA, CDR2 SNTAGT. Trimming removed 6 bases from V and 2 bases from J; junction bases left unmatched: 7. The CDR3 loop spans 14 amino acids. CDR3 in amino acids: CASRPWDRPYEQYF. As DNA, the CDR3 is TGTGCCAGCAGGCCCTGGGACAGACCCTACGAGCAGTACTTC.

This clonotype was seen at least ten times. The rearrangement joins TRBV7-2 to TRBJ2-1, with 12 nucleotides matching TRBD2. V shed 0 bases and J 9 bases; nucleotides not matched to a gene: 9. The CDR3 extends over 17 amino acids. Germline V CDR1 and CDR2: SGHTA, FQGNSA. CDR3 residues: CASSLAASGRAGGEQFF. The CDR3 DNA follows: TGTGCCAGCAGCTTAGCGGCTAGCGGGAGGGCCGGGGGTGAGCAGTTCTTC.

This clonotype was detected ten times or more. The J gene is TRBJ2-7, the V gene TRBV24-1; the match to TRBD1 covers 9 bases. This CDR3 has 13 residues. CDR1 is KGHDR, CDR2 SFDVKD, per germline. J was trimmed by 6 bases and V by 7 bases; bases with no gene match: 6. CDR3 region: CATSRDRDGEQYF. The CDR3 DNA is TGTGCCACCAGCCGGGACAGGGACGGCGAGCAGTACTTC.

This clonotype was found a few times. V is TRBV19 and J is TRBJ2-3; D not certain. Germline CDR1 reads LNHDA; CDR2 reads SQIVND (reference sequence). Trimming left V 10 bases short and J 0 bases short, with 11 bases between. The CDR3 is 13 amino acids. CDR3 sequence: CATTRSSTDTQYF. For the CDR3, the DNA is TGTGCCACTACAAGATCTAGCACAGATACGCAGTATTTT.

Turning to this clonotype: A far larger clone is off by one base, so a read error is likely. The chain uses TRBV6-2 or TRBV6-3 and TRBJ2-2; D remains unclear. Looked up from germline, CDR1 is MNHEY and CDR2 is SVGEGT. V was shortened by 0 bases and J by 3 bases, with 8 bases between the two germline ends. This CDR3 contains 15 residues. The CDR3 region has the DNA TGTGCCAGCAGTTACTCGAGCCAGCACACCGGGGAGCTGTTTTTT. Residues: CASSYSSQHTGELFF.

In nucleotides, the CDR3 is TGTGCCGGGGGACTAGGTGTCTCAAATGAGCAGTTCTTC. Translating gives CAGGLGVSNEQFF. The rearrangement uses TRBV30 and TRBJ2-1; 8 bases are a match to TRBD2. The germline V gene has CDR1 GTSNPN and CDR2 SVGIG (reference sequence). With 8 bases clipped from V and 7 bases from J, the junction kept 10 bases outside the gene matches. This CDR3 comprises 13 residues.

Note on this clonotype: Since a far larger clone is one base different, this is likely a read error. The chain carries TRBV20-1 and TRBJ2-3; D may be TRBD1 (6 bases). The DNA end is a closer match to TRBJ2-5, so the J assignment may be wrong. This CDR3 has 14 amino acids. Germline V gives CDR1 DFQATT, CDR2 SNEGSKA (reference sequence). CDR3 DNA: TGCAGTGCTAGAGACCCCAGGGGAATGGAGCCCCAGTACTTC. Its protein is CSARDPRGMEPQYF.

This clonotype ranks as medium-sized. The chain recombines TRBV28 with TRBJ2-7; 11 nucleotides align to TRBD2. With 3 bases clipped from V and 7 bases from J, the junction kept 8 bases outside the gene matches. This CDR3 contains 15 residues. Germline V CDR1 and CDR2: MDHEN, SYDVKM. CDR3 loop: CASSFLLAGAREQYF. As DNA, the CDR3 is TGTGCCAGCAGTTTCCTACTAGCGGGAGCGCGGGAGCAGTACTTC.

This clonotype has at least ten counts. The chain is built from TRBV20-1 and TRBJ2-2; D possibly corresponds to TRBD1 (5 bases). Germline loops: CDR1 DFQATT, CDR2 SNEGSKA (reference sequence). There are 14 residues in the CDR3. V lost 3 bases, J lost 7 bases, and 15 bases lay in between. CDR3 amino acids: CSASKGMGGGELFF. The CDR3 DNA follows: TGCAGTGCTAGCAAGGGGATGGGTGGCGGGGAGCTGTTTTTT.

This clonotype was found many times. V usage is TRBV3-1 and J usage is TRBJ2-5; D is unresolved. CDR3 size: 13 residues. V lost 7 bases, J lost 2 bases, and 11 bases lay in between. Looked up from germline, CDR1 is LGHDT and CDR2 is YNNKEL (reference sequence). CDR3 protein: CASNGLLQETQYF. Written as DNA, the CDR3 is TGTGCCAGCAATGGGTTGCTGCAAGAGACCCAGTACTTC.

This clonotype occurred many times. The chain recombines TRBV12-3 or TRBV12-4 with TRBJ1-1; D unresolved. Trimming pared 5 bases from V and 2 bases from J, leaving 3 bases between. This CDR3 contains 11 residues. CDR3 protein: CASSPNTEAFF. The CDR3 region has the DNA TGTGCCAGCAGTCCTAACACTGAAGCTTTCTTT.

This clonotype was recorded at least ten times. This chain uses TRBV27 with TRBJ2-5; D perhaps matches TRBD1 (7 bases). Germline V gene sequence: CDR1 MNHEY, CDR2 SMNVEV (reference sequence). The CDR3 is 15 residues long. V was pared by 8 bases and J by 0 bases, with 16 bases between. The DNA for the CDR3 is TGTGCCAGCCAGGGGGGAAGAGGGTACCAAGAGACCCAGTACTTC. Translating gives CASQGGRGYQETQYF.

Here the CDR3 DNA reads TGTGCCAGCAGCCCACATGGACAGGGGGGTGACGAGCAGTACTTC. Encoded protein: CASSPHGQGGDEQYF. This sequence joins TRBV11-2 and TRBJ2-7; 10 bases line up with TRBD1. J gave up 5 bases and V 5 bases, and 9 bases lay outside the gene matches. CDR1 and CDR2 (germline): SGHAT, FQNNGV. The CDR3 runs to 15 residues.